These 9 T cell receptor beta chains originate from one sample sequenced in a study of neurological immune-mediated disorders. Via MiXCR, TCRdb re-called the 5' RACE reads, giving one row per CDR3 protein. The table records 50,000 to 55,000 distinct CDR3 sequences, under 13% of them present only once. The sample consisted of PBMCs. The receptors originated from a man in his 70s with HTLV-1-associated myelopathy (HAM/TSP).

This clonotype was picked up many times. The chain links TRBV12-3 or TRBV12-4 to TRBJ2-1; 9 positions match TRBD2. CDR3 length equals 15 residues. V dropped 8 bases and J dropped 4; count of bases not matched to a gene: 9. The chain's CDR3 is CASRGSGLAYNEQFF. CDR3 nucleotide sequence: TGTGCCAGCCGTGGGTCGGGACTAGCATACAATGAGCAGTTCTTC.

This clonotype was picked up many times. CDR3 in amino acids: CASSFGAASTDTQYF. The CDR3 bases are TGTGCCAGCAGCTTCGGAGCGGCTAGCACAGATACGCAGTATTTT. V usage is TRBV7-3 and J usage is TRBJ2-3, with TRBD2 as a possible D gene (5 bases). V gave up 3 bases and J gave up 0 bases, with 10 bases separating them. The CDR3 covers 15 residues. Germline V gene data show CDR1 as SGHTA and CDR2 as FQGTGA.

This clonotype was observed at least ten times. CDR3 protein: CASSSGTQFSTDTQYF. The DNA of the CDR3 is TGTGCCAGCAGCTCCGGGACCCAGTTTAGCACAGATACGCAGTATTTT. V usage is TRBV5-5 and J usage is TRBJ2-3; D assignment may be TRBD1 or TRBD2 (5 bases each). Germline assignment: CDR1 SGHKS and CDR2 YYEKEE (reference sequence). The CDR3 totals 16 residues. V lost 3 bases, J lost 0 bases, and 14 bases lay in between.

This clonotype was seen repeatedly, ten times or more. The chain links TRBV9 to TRBJ2-7; 8 bases fit TRBD2. V was pared by 0 bases and J by 0 bases, with 8 bases of the junction left unmatched. CDR1 and CDR2 from the germline V gene are SGDLS and YYNGEE. The CDR3 runs 17 residues. The CDR3 loop is CASSVGSSGPTSYEQYF. The CDR3 DNA reads TGTGCCAGCAGCGTAGGTTCTAGCGGGCCTACCTCCTACGAGCAGTACTTC.

This clonotype has at least ten counts. This sequence joins TRBV20-1 and TRBJ1-1; D may be TRBD1 (5 bases). Trimming left V 3 bases short and J 4 bases short, with 18 bases between. CDR1 DFQATT and CDR2 SNEGSKA come from the germline V gene (reference sequence). This CDR3 is built from 15 residues. The CDR3 coding sequence is TGCAGTGCTAGGTCTGGTCGCAGGGTGGGCACTGAAGCTTTCTTT. It yields the protein CSARSGRRVGTEAFF.

This clonotype was picked up a small number of times. This chain joins TRBV20-1 and TRBJ2-7, with 7 bases fitting TRBD2. From germline, CDR1 is DFQATT and CDR2 SNEGSKA (reference sequence). CDR3 length equals 15 residues. Losses at the gene ends were 6 bases for V and 2 bases for J; bases not matched to a gene: 13. The DNA of the CDR3 is TGCAGTGCGAGCCCACCCGCGGGGGTAGCCTACGAGCAGTACTTC. It encodes CSASPPAGVAYEQYF.

The sample holds many counts of this clonotype. The DNA of the CDR3 is TGCGCCAGCAGCGAGAATCAGGGGAGTCGTCAGCCCCAGCATTTT. As protein: CASSENQGSRQPQHF. The V and J genes are TRBV4-1 and TRBJ1-5, with D possibly TRBD1 on 6 matching bases. The CDR3 sequence is 15 residues long. With 5 bases removed from V and 6 bases from J, the gap between germline ends came to 17 bases. Germline CDR1 reads MGHRA; CDR2 reads YSYEKL.

Ten or more counts support this clonotype. The V call is TRBV20-1, the J call TRBJ2-5; unclear D gene. The CDR3 is made up of 15 amino acids. Germline CDR1 reads DFQATT; CDR2 reads SNEGSKA (reference sequence). The ends were cut back, 0 bases at V and 7 bases at J, with 18 bases in the middle. CDR3 sequence (DNA): TGCAGTGCTAGAGATCAAGGCAAAGTCCGGGCGACCCAGTACTTC. Protein product: CSARDQGKVRATQYF.

This clonotype was picked up many times. J is TRBJ1-4 and V is TRBV5-1, with D maybe TRBD1 (5 bases). Germline assignment: CDR1 SGHRS and CDR2 YFSETQ. Trimming shortened V by 4 bases and J by 7 bases, and 14 bases separated the two germline ends. The CDR3 is 14 amino acids. The CDR3 bases are TGCGCCAGCAGCCTCACCAGTGGGGCTGAAAAACTGTTTTTT. It specifies CASSLTSGAEKLFF. Using reference TRBV5-1 and TRBJ1-4 for the parts outside the CDR3, the full variable domain is KAGVTQTPRYLIKTRGQQVTLSCSPISGHRSVSWYQQTPGQGLQFLFEYFSETQRNKGNFPGRFSGRQFSNSRSEMNVSTLELGDSALYLCASSLTSGAEKLFFGSGTQLSVL.